Presented here are 30 T cell receptor beta chains from one specimen sequenced in a study of cytomegalovirus exposure and HLA in healthy donors (dated by TCRdb to about 2017). The library relied on the immunoSEQ multiplex PCR assay. The multiplex PCR relied on a mix of 60 forward primers for TCR Vbeta segments and 13 reverse primers for TCR Jbeta segments. Entries here come from immuneACCESS through TCRdb and include only in-frame sequences with V and J called. Some clones fail to appear in such tables; in the studies checked, an unresolved V gene covers under half of the shortfall, and the cause of the remainder is unknown. Within this sample are around 99,000 clones, with roughly 80% of them counted one time only. The top ten hold around 3.4% of the sample. Sequencing input: PBMCs. All receptors come from a man aged 35 to 55 in good health and CMV-seronegative.

The chain uses TRBV27 and TRBJ2-5; 10 bases are a match to TRBD2. Losses at the gene ends were 4 bases for V and 3 bases for J; bases not matched to a gene: 8. This CDR3 contains 16 residues. Germline CDR1 and CDR2: MNHEY and SMNVEV (reference sequence). In DNA form, the CDR3 reads TGTGCCAGCAGTTCGGTGCTAGCGGGAGAAAAAGAGACCCAGTACTTC. It yields the protein CASSSVLAGEKETQYF.

CDR3 DNA: TGTGCCAGCAGCGTAGCAGGGGGAAATTCACCCCTCCACTTT. Its translation is CASSVAGGNSPLHF. The chain has TRBV9 and TRBJ1-6; 7 positions match TRBD1. Germline V CDR1 and CDR2: SGDLS, YYNGEE. CDR3 size: 14 residues. After removal of 0 bases from V and 7 bases from J, the junction contained 1 base not matched to a gene.

The chain links TRBV28 to TRBJ2-1; 10 bases line up with TRBD1. Unmatched junction bases numbered 9, after V lost 7 bases and J lost 0 bases. Germline V gene sequence: CDR1 MDHEN, CDR2 SYDVKM. The CDR3 extends over 17 amino acids. The CDR3: CASMVLGTGDSYNEQFF. CDR3 sequence (DNA): TGTGCCAGCATGGTATTAGGGACAGGGGACTCCTACAATGAGCAGTTCTTC. Together with reference TRBV28 and TRBJ2-1, the CDR3 gives the full variable domain: DVKVTQSSRYLVKRTGEKVFLECVQDMDHENMFWYRQDPGLGLRLIYFSYDVKMKEKGDIPEGYSVSREKKERFSLILESASTNQTSMYLCASMVLGTGDSYNEQFFGPGTRLTVL.

The chain has TRBV2 and TRBJ1-1; TRBD1 matches 8 bases. CDR1 and CDR2 (germline): SNHLY, FYNNEI. The length of the CDR3 is 14 residues. Unmatched junction bases numbered 3, after V lost 6 bases and J lost 0 bases. The CDR3 coding sequence is TGTGCCAGCAGCAACAGGGGGGTGAACACTGAAGCTTTCTTT. Its translation: CASSNRGVNTEAFF.

The chain uses TRBV7-3 and TRBJ2-2, with 7 bases aligning to TRBD1. Germline CDR1 and CDR2: SGHTA and FQGTGA. The length of the CDR3 is 14 residues. V dropped 4 bases and J dropped 4; count of bases not matched to a gene: 3. The CDR3 reads CASSSGQSTGELFF. The CDR3 DNA reads TGTGCCAGCAGCTCGGGACAGAGCACCGGGGAGCTGTTTTTT.

CDR3 region: CASRLFTGELFF. CDR3 nucleotides: TGTGCCAGTAGACTTTTCACCGGGGAGCTGTTTTTT. This chain uses TRBV19 with TRBJ2-2; D remains unclear. Deletions cut 6 bases from V and 4 bases from J, with 6 bases between. This CDR3 spans 12 amino acids. Germline V lookup: CDR1 LNHDA, CDR2 SQIVND (reference sequence). The variable domain in full, completed from reference TRBV19 and TRBJ2-2, reads DGGITQSPKYLFRKEGQNVTLSCEQNLNHDAMYWYRQDPGQGLRLIYYSQIVNDFQKGDIAEGYSVSREKKESFPLTVTSAQKNPTAFYLCASRLFTGELFFGEGSRLTVL.

The chain carries TRBV5-1 and TRBJ2-7; no clear D gene. The V gene lost 1 base and the J gene lost 1 base, with 9 bases spanning the gap. The length of the CDR3 is 14 residues. Germline V gene data show CDR1 as SGHRS and CDR2 as YFSETQ. CDR3 region: CASSLTGPSYEQYF. The DNA of the CDR3 is TGCGCCAGCAGCTTGACGGGTCCGTCCTACGAGCAGTACTTC.

The rearrangement joins TRBV7-9 to TRBJ2-5; no clear D. There are 12 residues in the CDR3. Germline V gene lookup returns CDR1 SEHNR and CDR2 FQNEAQ (reference sequence). V gave up 5 bases and J gave up 5 bases, with 9 bases separating them. The CDR3 loop is CASSPTGETQYF. For the CDR3, the DNA is TGTGCCAGCAGCCCAACCGGGGAGACCCAGTACTTC.

This chain uses TRBV18 with TRBJ2-1, with D perhaps TRBD1 (6 bases). The CDR3 extends over 15 amino acids. The V end lost 3 bases, the J end lost 1 base, and 10 bases lay between the germline ends. The V gene's germline CDR1 is KGHSH and CDR2 LQKENI. The CDR3 bases are TGTGCCAGCTCACCCGGACAGCCGTCCTACAATGAGCAGTTCTTC. This sequence encodes CASSPGQPSYNEQFF.

In its sample, this clone was seen a few times. The chain has TRBV4-2 and TRBJ1-1; D not resolved. The V gene's germline CDR1 is LGHNA and CDR2 YNFKEQ. The CDR3 spans 13 residues. V was clipped by 1 base and J by 2 bases, with 5 bases between them. The CDR3: CASSQAPNTEAFF. Here the CDR3 DNA reads TGTGCCAGCAGCCAAGCTCCTAACACTGAAGCTTTCTTT.

The J gene is TRBJ2-1, the V gene TRBV29-1; D perhaps matches TRBD1 (6 bases). Germline V gene sequence: CDR1 SQVTM, CDR2 ANQGSEA. V shed 4 bases and J shed 1 base, with 11 bases lying between them. This CDR3 is 14 amino acids long. The CDR3 region has the DNA TGCAGCGTTGCGGCAGGGGTGTCCTACAATGAGCAGTTCTTC. It codes for CSVAAGVSYNEQFF.

The V and J genes are TRBV4-2 and TRBJ2-1, with D maybe TRBD2 (6 bases). The CDR3 extends over 17 amino acids. The germline V gene encodes CDR1 LGHNA and CDR2 YNFKEQ. V was shortened by 3 bases and J by 1 base, with 16 bases between the two germline ends. The CDR3: CASSQATGVGSYNEQFF. CDR3 coding DNA: TGTGCCAGCAGCCAGGCCACGGGAGTGGGGTCCTACAATGAGCAGTTCTTC.

This chain joins TRBV6-5 and TRBJ1-5; D perhaps matches TRBD1 (6 bases). The CDR3 is 15 amino acids. V shed 6 bases and J shed 2 bases, with 14 bases lying between them. Germline loops: CDR1 MNHEY, CDR2 SVGAGI. DNA for the CDR3: TGTGCCAGCAGCCCCAGGGGCCGTCGCAATCAGCCCCAGCATTTT. Encoded protein: CASSPRGRRNQPQHF.

The chain uses TRBV18 and TRBJ2-5; the D is unclear. In germline, CDR1 is KGHSH, CDR2 LQKENI. Deletions cut 5 bases from V and 1 base from J, with 8 bases between. The CDR3 runs 13 residues. CDR3 amino acids: CASSTIVQETQYF. The CDR3 DNA follows: TGTGCCAGCTCAACGATAGTCCAAGAGACCCAGTACTTC.

The rearrangement links TRBV15 to TRBJ2-7; tentative D call: TRBD1 (6 bases). Looked up from germline, CDR1 is LNHNV and CDR2 is YYDKDF (reference sequence). The CDR3 is made up of 14 amino acids. Trimming cost V 5 bases and J 7 bases, with 18 bases left between them. CDR3 amino acids: CATSADRATVEQYF. In nucleotides, the CDR3 is TGTGCCACCAGCGCGGACAGAGCTACGGTGGAGCAGTACTTC.

This clone appeared a few times. The genes are TRBV6-1 and TRBJ2-7; D is perhaps TRBD1 (6 bases). The CDR3 consists of 12 residues. Between the trimmed V and J ends, which lost 6 bases and 3 bases, there was a span of 9 bases. Germline CDR1 is MNHNS and CDR2 is SASEGT. CDR3 sequence: CASSLDSYEQYF. DNA for the CDR3: TGTGCCAGCAGCCTGGACAGCTACGAGCAGTACTTC.

The chain employs TRBV7-2 and TRBJ2-5; 10 bases fit TRBD2. The CDR3 totals 15 residues. V shed 4 bases and J 5 bases; nucleotides not matched to a gene: 7. Per the germline V gene, CDR1 is SGHTA and CDR2 is FQGNSA. This chain's CDR3 is CASSYQAGGHETQYF. The CDR3 DNA is TGTGCCAGCAGCTACCAAGCGGGAGGGCATGAGACCCAGTACTTC.

This clone was observed a single time. This chain links TRBV7-9 with TRBJ1-5; D unresolved. Trimming removed 5 bases at V and 2 bases at J, with 13 bases between. CDR1 is SEHNR and CDR2 is FQNEAQ in the germline V gene (reference sequence). The CDR3 contains 15 residues. CDR3 amino acids: CASSAGELGNQPQHF. CDR3 nucleotides: TGTGCCAGCAGCGCCGGGGAGTTGGGCAATCAGCCCCAGCATTTT.

This chain uses TRBV28 with TRBJ1-3, with 8 bases matching TRBD1. This CDR3 spans 15 amino acids. Trimming removed 6 bases from V and 3 bases from J; junction bases left unmatched: 7. Germline V CDR1 and CDR2: MDHEN, SYDVKM. The CDR3 loop is CASSRDRGGGNTIYF. CDR3 nucleotide sequence: TGTGCCAGCAGCAGAGACAGGGGAGGTGGAAACACCATATATTTT.

This clone came up a few times. V is TRBV5-6 and J is TRBJ2-4; the match to TRBD1 covers 7 bases. Trimming removed 5 bases from V and 4 bases from J; junction bases left unmatched: 15. The CDR3 is 17 residues long. Germline CDR1 is SGHDT and CDR2 is YYEEEE. CDR3: CASSFLTQTTGKNIQYF. DNA of the CDR3: TGTGCCAGCAGTTTCCTCACTCAGACGACAGGGAAAAACATTCAGTACTTC.

This chain joins TRBV15 and TRBJ1-5; 8 bases are a match to TRBD1. Germline CDR1 reads LNHNV; CDR2 reads YYDKDF (reference sequence). After removal of 0 bases from V and 4 bases from J, the junction contained 5 bases not matched to a gene. The CDR3 totals 16 residues. This CDR3 is CATSRETGGRNQPQHF. CDR3 in DNA: TGTGCCACCAGCAGAGAAACAGGGGGGAGGAATCAGCCCCAGCATTTT.

The V gene is TRBV5-1, the J gene TRBJ2-3; D perhaps matches TRBD1 (5 bases). The CDR3 is 18 amino acids. The V gene's germline CDR1 is SGHRS and CDR2 YFSETQ. Between the trimmed V and J ends, which lost 1 base and 2 bases, there was a span of 20 bases. The CDR3: CASSLRGRTYQNTDTQYF. CDR3 in DNA: TGCGCCAGCAGCTTGAGGGGCCGAACATATCAAAACACAGATACGCAGTATTTT.

In this sample, this clone turned up once. In DNA form, the CDR3 reads TGTGCCAGCAGCTTAGGGGAGACACCGTATGGCTACACCTTC. This translates into CASSLGETPYGYTF. V gene TRBV7-9 combines with J gene TRBJ1-2; D not resolved. Per the germline V gene, CDR1 is SEHNR and CDR2 is FQNEAQ (reference sequence). This CDR3 is built from 14 residues. V was shortened by 1 base and J by 5 bases, with 11 bases between the two germline ends.

The chain links TRBV28 to TRBJ2-1; 14 bases are shared with TRBD2. J was trimmed by 15 bases and V by 5 bases; bases with no gene match: 12. The germline gives CDR1 MDHEN, CDR2 SYDVKM. The CDR3 consists of 15 residues. The CDR3 sequence: CASSPSGTSGSHVFF. In DNA form, the CDR3 reads TGTGCCAGCAGTCCCTCCGGGACTAGCGGGAGTCACGTGTTCTTC.

This clone was counted once. The rearrangement joins TRBV19 to TRBJ1-5; D remains ambiguous. This CDR3 has 13 amino acids. V was trimmed by 7 bases and J by 3 bases, leaving 10 bases between them. The germline V gene has CDR1 LNHDA and CDR2 SQIVND (reference sequence). CDR3 sequence reads: CASKRQANQPQHF. DNA for the CDR3: TGTGCCAGTAAGCGGCAGGCCAATCAGCCCCAGCATTTT.

V is TRBV6-1 and J is TRBJ1-4; 8 nucleotides align to TRBD1. After removal of 6 bases from V and 1 base from J, the junction contained 4 bases not matched to a gene. Per the germline V gene, CDR1 is MNHNS and CDR2 is SASEGT. This CDR3 comprises 15 residues. CDR3 coding DNA: TGTGCCAGCAGCGTCGGGACAGGAACTAATGAAAAACTGTTTTTT. The encoded protein is CASSVGTGTNEKLFF.

This clone has just one count. DNA for the CDR3: TGTGCCAGCAGCCCCCGACAGGAACTATCCTCTGGAAACACCATATATTTT. This gives the protein CASSPRQELSSGNTIYF. The chain is built from TRBV7-6 and TRBJ1-3; perhaps TRBD1 as D (6 bases). Between the trimmed V and J ends, which lost 5 bases and 0 bases, there was a span of 17 bases. This CDR3 is 17 amino acids long. Germline V lookup: CDR1 SGHVS, CDR2 FNYEAQ.

V and J are TRBV2 and TRBJ2-7; a weak D match, TRBD2 (7 bases). The CDR3 has 15 residues. Germline V gene sequence: CDR1 SNHLY, CDR2 FYNNEI. V dropped 6 bases and J dropped 2 bases, with 17 bases sitting between them. The CDR3 DNA reads as TGTGCCAGCAGCCAAGACCGGCGGGGGCCCTACGAGCAGTACTTC. Its protein is CASSQDRRGPYEQYF.

The chain carries TRBV7-9 and TRBJ2-7, with 8 bases that match TRBD1. V was pared by 5 bases and J by 3 bases, with 12 bases of the junction left unmatched. The germline gives CDR1 SEHNR, CDR2 FQNEAQ (reference sequence). The CDR3 spans 16 residues. DNA for the CDR3: TGTGCCAGCAGCCCGCGGACAGGGATGACCCTCTACGAGCAGTACTTC. It specifies CASSPRTGMTLYEQYF.

The rearrangement links TRBV5-1 to TRBJ1-1, with D perhaps TRBD1 (6 bases). V lost 5 bases, J lost 1 base, and 12 bases lay in between. The CDR3 loop spans 14 amino acids. Per germline, CDR1 SGHRS and CDR2 YFSETQ. CDR3 nucleotides: TGCGCCAGCAGGTCCGGACAGCAGAACACTGAAGCTTTCTTT. Its protein product is CASRSGQQNTEAFF.